Sequencing of this T cell receptor beta chain was carried out in a study of read filtering for tumor transcriptome and immune sequencing. Only a few counts were recorded for this clonotype. This CDR3 has 13 residues. Germline V gene data show CDR1 as LNHDA and CDR2 as SQIVND (reference sequence). V dropped 6 bases and J dropped 0 bases, with 7 bases sitting between them. This library used about 360 ng RNA and molecular barcoded adaptors spanning alpha/delta and beta/gamma chains. A single record per CDR3 protein comes from TCRdb applying MiXCR to the reads. The sample holds 100,000 to 150,000 distinct CDR3 sequences, around 13% seen once.

The sample comprised a population of CD138-negative cells sorted from bone marrow. The chain joins TRBV19 to TRBJ2-3; no clear D gene. The TCR comes from a donor older than 35 with multiple myeloma. CDR3 sequence (DNA): TGTGCCAGTAGAGACCTTAGCACAGATACGCAGTATTTT. Encoded protein: CASRDLSTDTQYF.